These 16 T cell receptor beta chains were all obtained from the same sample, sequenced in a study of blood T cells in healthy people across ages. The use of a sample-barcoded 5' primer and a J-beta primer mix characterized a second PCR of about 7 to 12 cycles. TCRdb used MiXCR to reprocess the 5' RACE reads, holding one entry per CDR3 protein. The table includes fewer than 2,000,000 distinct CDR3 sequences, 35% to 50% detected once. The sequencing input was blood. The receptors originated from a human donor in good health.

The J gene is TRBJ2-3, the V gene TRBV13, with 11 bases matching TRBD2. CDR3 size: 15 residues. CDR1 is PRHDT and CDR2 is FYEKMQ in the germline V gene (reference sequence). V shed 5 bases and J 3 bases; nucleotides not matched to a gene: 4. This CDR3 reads CASSNSGGVTDTQYF. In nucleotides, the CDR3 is TGTGCCAGCAGCAATAGCGGGGGGGTGACAGATACGCAGTATTTT.

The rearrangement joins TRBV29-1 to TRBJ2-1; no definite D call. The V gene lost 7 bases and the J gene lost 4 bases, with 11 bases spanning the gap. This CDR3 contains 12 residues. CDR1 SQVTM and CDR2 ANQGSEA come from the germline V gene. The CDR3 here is CSGAPDYNEQFF. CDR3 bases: TGCAGCGGTGCCCCTGATTACAATGAGCAGTTCTTC.

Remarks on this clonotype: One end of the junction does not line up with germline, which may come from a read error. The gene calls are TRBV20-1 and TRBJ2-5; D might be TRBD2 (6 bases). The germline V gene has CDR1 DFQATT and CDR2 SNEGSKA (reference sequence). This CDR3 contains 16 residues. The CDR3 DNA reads TGCAGTGCTAGTTCTTGGGCGGGGTCCGACCAAGAGACCCGGTACTTC. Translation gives CSASSWAGSDQETRYF.

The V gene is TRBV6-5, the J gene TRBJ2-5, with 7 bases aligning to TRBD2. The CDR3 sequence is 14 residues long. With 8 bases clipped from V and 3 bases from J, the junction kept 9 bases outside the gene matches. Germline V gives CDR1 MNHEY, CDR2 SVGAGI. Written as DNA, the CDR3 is TGTGCCAGCGGTTCCCCGGGACTAAAAGAGACCCAGTACTTC. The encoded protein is CASGSPGLKETQYF.

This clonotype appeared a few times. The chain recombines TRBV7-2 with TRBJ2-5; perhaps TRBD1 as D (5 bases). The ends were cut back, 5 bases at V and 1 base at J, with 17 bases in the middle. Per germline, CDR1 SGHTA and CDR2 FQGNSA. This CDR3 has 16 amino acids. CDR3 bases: TGTGCCAGCAGCCCCCTCAAAATTGGGGCCCAAGAGACCCAGTACTTC. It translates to CASSPLKIGAQETQYF.

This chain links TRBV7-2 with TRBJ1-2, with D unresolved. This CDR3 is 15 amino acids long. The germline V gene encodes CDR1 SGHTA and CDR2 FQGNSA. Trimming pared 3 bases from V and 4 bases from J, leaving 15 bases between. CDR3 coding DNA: TGTGCCAGCAGCTTTCGGGCAGAGCTTACCTATGGCTACACCTTC. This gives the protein CASSFRAELTYGYTF.

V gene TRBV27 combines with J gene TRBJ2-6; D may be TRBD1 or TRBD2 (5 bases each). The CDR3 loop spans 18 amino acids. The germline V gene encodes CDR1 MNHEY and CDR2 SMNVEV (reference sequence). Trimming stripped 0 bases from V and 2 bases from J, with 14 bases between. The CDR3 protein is CASSLSRGWGPGANVLTF. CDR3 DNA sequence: TGTGCCAGCAGTTTATCTCGTGGATGGGGACCTGGGGCCAACGTCCTGACTTTC.

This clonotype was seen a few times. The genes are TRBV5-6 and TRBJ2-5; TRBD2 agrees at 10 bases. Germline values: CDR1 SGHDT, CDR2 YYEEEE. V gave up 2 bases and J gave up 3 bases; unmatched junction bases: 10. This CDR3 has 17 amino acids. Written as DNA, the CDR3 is TGTGCCAGCAGCTTCCGGTCTAGCGGGAGAAAGAAAGAGACCCAGTACTTC. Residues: CASSFRSSGRKKETQYF.

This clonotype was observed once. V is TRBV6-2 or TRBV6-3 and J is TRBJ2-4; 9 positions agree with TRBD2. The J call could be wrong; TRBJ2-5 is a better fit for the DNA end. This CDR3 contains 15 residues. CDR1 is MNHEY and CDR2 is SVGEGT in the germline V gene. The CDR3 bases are TGTGCCAGCAGTGACCCGGGACTAGCTTTGAAGACCCAGTACTTC. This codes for CASSDPGLALKTQYF.

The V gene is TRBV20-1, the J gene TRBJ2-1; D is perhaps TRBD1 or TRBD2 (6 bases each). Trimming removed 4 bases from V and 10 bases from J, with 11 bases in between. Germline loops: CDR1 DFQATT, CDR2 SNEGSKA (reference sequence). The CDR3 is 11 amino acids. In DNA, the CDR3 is TGCAGTGCTACCGGAGGGGGAGAGCAGTTCTTC. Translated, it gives CSATGGGEQFF.

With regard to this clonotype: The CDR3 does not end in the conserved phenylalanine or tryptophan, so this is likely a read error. The CDR3 spells CASSITARKGEQFC. The CDR3, as DNA: TGTGCCAGCAGCATAACGGCAAGGAAGGGTGAGCAGTTCTGC. The V call is TRBV11-1, the J call TRBJ2-1; D not certain. The CDR3 loop spans 14 amino acids. The V end was cut by 5 bases, the J end by 9 bases, with 17 bases between. In germline, CDR1 is SGHAT, CDR2 FQDESV (reference sequence).

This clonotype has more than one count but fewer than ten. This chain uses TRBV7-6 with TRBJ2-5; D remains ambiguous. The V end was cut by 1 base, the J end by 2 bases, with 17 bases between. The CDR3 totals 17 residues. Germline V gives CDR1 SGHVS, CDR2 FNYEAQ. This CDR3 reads CASSLDPPVGRQETQYF. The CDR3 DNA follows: TGTGCCAGCAGCTTAGACCCGCCCGTTGGACGGCAAGAGACCCAGTACTTC.

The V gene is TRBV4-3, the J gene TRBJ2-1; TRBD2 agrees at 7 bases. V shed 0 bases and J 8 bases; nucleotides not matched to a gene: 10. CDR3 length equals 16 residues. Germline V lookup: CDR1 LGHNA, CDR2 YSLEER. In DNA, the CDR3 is TGCGCCAGCAGCCAAGATAGGCCGAACCTAGCGGATGAGCAGTTCTTC. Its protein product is CASSQDRPNLADEQFF.

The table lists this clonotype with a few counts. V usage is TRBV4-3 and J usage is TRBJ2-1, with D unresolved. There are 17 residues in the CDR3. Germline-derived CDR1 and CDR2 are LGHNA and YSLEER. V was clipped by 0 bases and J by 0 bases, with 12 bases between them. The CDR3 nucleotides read TGCGCCAGCAGCCAAGAACCGGACCGTAGCTCCTACAATGAGCAGTTCTTC. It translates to CASSQEPDRSSYNEQFF.

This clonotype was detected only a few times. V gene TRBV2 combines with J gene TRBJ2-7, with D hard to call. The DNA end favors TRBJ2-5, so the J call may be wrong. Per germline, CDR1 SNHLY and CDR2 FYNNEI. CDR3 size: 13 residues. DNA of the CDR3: TGTGCCAGCAGTGAAAGGCTCAGGGAGACCCAGTACTTC. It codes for CASSERLRETQYF.

The CDR3 sequence: CASSSLLATDTQYF. In DNA form, the CDR3 reads TGTGCCAGCAGCTCCCTTTTGGCCACAGATACGCAGTATTTT. The chain combines TRBV7-9 with TRBJ2-3, with D unclear. This CDR3 has 14 residues. Germline V gives CDR1 SEHNR, CDR2 FQNEAQ (reference sequence). V was pared by 4 bases and J by 2 bases, with 10 bases between. The full variable domain, in which reference TRBV7-9 and TRBJ2-3 provide the parts outside the CDR3, is DTGVSQNPRHKITKRGQNVTFRCDPISEHNRLYWYRQTLGQGPEFLTYFQNEAQLEKSRLLSDRFSAERPKGSFSTLEIQRTEQGDSAMYLCASSSLLATDTQYFGPGTRLTVL.